Below are 11 T cell receptor beta chains sequenced from a single sample in a study of cytotoxic CD8 clonotypes in ibrutinib-treated CLL (dated by TCRdb to the early 2020s). The sample's time point label, decoded: approximately 25 months on ibrutinib. To prepare the library, the immunoSEQ multiplex PCR assay was applied. TCRdb took over this immuneACCESS table, retaining in-frame rearrangements with V and J assigned. Such tables are incomplete; in checked studies, under half of the missing clones stem from an unresolved V gene, and the remainder is unexplained. The sample table holds 50,000 to 60,000 clones, of which over 80% were seen once. The ten biggest clones cover just over 20% of the sample. The source material was PBMCs, sampled after 24 months of ibrutinib treatment. The receptors derive from a human donor with chronic lymphocytic leukemia.

By frequency in the sample, this clone is medium-sized. The chain recombines TRBV6-4 with TRBJ2-5, with 11 bases identical to TRBD2. Germline V CDR1 and CDR2: MRHNA, SNTAGT. This CDR3 comprises 15 residues. J was trimmed by 4 bases and V by 2 bases; bases with no gene match: 3. Here the CDR3 reads CASSDGSGRGETQYF. CDR3 nucleotides: TGTGCCAGCAGTGACGGTAGCGGGAGGGGAGAGACCCAGTACTTC.

The V call is TRBV28, the J call TRBJ1-2, with a tentative D call TRBD1 (5 bases). The CDR3 consists of 19 residues. Trimming took 2 bases from V and 4 from J, leaving 26 bases between them. Germline assignment: CDR1 MDHEN and CDR2 SYDVKM. CDR3 DNA sequence: TGTGCCAGCAGTTTAGTCGGTTGGCCAGGGCGGGCTAGTGCCTATGGCTACACCTTC. It translates to CASSLVGWPGRASAYGYTF.

The V call is TRBV18, the J call TRBJ2-7; TRBD1 aligns across 7 bases. Per the germline V gene, CDR1 is KGHSH and CDR2 is LQKENI. V lost 2 bases to trimming and J lost 6 bases; unmatched junction nucleotides: 1. The CDR3 covers 12 residues. The CDR3 spells CASSPYRGEQYF. As DNA, the CDR3 is TGTGCCAGCTCACCATACAGGGGCGAGCAGTACTTC. Complete variable domain (other parts from reference TRBV18 and TRBJ2-7): NAGVMQNPRHLVRRRGQEARLRCSPMKGHSHVYWYRQLPEEGLKFMVYLQKENIIDESGMPKERFSAEFPKEGPSILRIQQVVRGDSAAYFCASSPYRGEQYFGPGTRLTVT.

The chain is built from TRBV9 and TRBJ2-3; 12 bases align to TRBD2. Germline V gene lookup returns CDR1 SGDLS and CDR2 YYNGEE. There are 17 residues in the CDR3. Trimming took 0 bases from V and 6 from J; bases not matched to a gene: 8. This chain's CDR3 is CASSVDPSGRALDTQYF. CDR3 DNA: TGTGCCAGCAGCGTAGATCCTAGCGGGAGGGCCTTGGATACGCAGTATTTT. The entire variable domain, with the rest obtained from reference TRBV9 and TRBJ2-3, is as follows: DSGVTQTPKHLITATGQRVTLRCSPRSGDLSVYWYQQSLDQGLQFLIQYYNGEERAKGNILERFSAQQFPDLHSELNLSSLELGDSALYFCASSVDPSGRALDTQYFGPGTRLTVL.

This clone showed up just once. The CDR3 here is CASKAGGVGANVLTF. CDR3 in DNA: TGTGCCAGCAAAGCGGGGGGAGTTGGGGCCAACGTCCTGACTTTC. V is TRBV27 and J is TRBJ2-6, with 9 bases fitting TRBD2. V lost 7 bases to trimming and J lost 3 bases; unmatched junction nucleotides: 4. Germline assignment: CDR1 MNHEY and CDR2 SMNVEV (reference sequence). This CDR3 is built from 15 residues.

This chain uses TRBV30 with TRBJ1-5, with 11 bases aligning to TRBD1. V lost 2 bases to trimming and J lost 5 bases; unmatched junction nucleotides: 5. CDR3 length: 15 residues. Germline assignment: CDR1 GTSNPN and CDR2 SVGIG (reference sequence). The CDR3 nucleotides read TGTGCCTGGAGTCCCCGGGACAGGGGGTATCAGCCCCAGCATTTT. Translated: CAWSPRDRGYQPQHF.

As to this clone: The sample contains more than one DNA sequence encoding this CDR3. The CDR3 loop is CASSLSLANQETQYF. The CDR3 DNA follows: TGTGCCAGCAGCTTAAGTCTCGCAAACCAAGAGACCCAGTACTTC. The V and J genes are TRBV7-9 and TRBJ2-5; D remains ambiguous. Germline V gene data show CDR1 as SEHNR and CDR2 as FQNEAQ (reference sequence). V dropped 2 bases and J dropped 0 bases, with 10 bases sitting between them. The CDR3 length is 15 residues.

The V and J genes are TRBV5-1 and TRBJ2-3, with D uncertain. The germline V gene has CDR1 SGHRS and CDR2 YFSETQ. V lost 0 bases and J 0 bases, leaving 5 bases between the germline ends. This CDR3 is 14 amino acids long. The CDR3 is CASSLGRSTDTQYF. DNA for the CDR3: TGCGCCAGCAGCTTGGGAAGAAGCACAGATACGCAGTATTTT.

V gene TRBV9 combines with J gene TRBJ2-3; D ambiguous. Per the germline V gene, CDR1 is SGDLS and CDR2 is YYNGEE. CDR3 length equals 13 residues. Trimming took 2 bases from V and 2 from J, leaving 6 bases between them. The CDR3 bases are TGTGCCAGCAGCGTGGACCACACAGATACGCAGTATTTT. Its translation: CASSVDHTDTQYF.

The V gene is TRBV7-9, the J gene TRBJ2-3; 14 bases line up with TRBD2. Trimming cost V 4 bases and J 4 bases; bases outside gene matches: 4. Germline CDR1 reads SEHNR; CDR2 reads FQNEAQ (reference sequence). The CDR3 runs to 16 residues. CDR3 residues: CASSSGLAGVPDTQYF. For the CDR3, the DNA is TGTGCCAGCAGCTCGGGACTAGCGGGAGTCCCAGATACGCAGTATTTT.

The V gene is TRBV6-6, the J gene TRBJ1-5; D is undetermined. CDR1 is MNHNY and CDR2 is SVGAGI in the germline V gene (reference sequence). Trimming pared 4 bases from V and 0 bases from J, leaving 4 bases between. The CDR3 has 13 amino acids. The CDR3 coding sequence is TGTGCCAGCAGTTGGAATAGCAATCAGCCCCAGCATTTT. Its protein product is CASSWNSNQPQHF.